This TCR beta chain was documented in a study of blood T cell repertoires in COVID-19. Germline V CDR1 and CDR2: MNHEY, SMNVEV (reference sequence). The CDR3 has 13 residues. Germline trimming cut 8 bases from V and 5 bases from J; bases unmatched to any gene: 6. Sequenced by immunoSEQ multiplex PCR; TCRdb stores in-frame clones only, minus some. Seen here are a few hundred thousand clones, 80% to 90% observed once, and the top ten hold over 1%. The chain has TRBV27 and TRBJ1-3; 7 nucleotides agree with TRBD1. What was sequenced was PBMCs or T cells enriched from blood (not recorded which). The receptor was isolated from a man younger than 45 who had recovered from COVID-19. Here the CDR3 DNA reads TGTGCCAGCGCCGACAGGGTCCGAAACACCATATATTTT. This translates into CASADRVRNTIYF.